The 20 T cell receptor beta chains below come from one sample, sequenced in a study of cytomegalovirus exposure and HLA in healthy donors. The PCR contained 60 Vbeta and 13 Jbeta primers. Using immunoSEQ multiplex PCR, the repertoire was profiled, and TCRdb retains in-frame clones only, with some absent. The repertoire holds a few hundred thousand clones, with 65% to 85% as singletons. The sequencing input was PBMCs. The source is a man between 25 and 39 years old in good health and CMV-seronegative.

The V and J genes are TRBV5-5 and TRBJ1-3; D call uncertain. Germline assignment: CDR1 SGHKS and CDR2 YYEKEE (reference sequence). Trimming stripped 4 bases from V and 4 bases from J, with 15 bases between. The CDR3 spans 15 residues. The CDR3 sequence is CASSPVRYPGNTIYF. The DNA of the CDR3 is TGTGCCAGCAGCCCTGTGCGGTATCCGGGAAACACCATATATTTT.

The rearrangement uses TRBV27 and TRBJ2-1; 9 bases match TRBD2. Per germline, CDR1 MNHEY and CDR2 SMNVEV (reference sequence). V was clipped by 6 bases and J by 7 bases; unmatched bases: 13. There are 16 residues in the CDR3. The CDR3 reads CASSYKTGLARNEQFF. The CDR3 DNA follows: TGTGCCAGCAGCTATAAGACCGGACTAGCGAGGAATGAGCAGTTCTTC.

The CDR3 DNA is TGCGCCAGCAGCTTGGATACAGGGCCTAATGAAAAACTGTTTTTT. Its translation is CASSLDTGPNEKLFF. The chain links TRBV5-1 to TRBJ1-4, with D tentatively TRBD1 (6 bases). Trimming removed 0 bases from V and 3 bases from J, with 9 bases in between. CDR1 SGHRS and CDR2 YFSETQ come from the germline V gene. CDR3 size: 15 residues.

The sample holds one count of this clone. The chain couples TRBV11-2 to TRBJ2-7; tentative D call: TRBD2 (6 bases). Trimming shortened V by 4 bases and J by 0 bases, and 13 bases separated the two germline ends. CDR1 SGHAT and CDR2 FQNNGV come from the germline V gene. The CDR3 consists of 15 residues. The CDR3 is CASSSHGGSSYEQYF. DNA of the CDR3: TGTGCCAGCAGCTCCCACGGAGGGAGCTCCTACGAGCAGTACTTC.

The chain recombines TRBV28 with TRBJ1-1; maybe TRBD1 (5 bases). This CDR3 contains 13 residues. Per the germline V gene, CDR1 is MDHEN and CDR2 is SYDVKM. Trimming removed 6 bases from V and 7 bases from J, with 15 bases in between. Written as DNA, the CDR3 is TGTGCCAGCAGAGGCCAGAGGAGGGGTGAAGCTTTCTTT. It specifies CASRGQRRGEAFF.

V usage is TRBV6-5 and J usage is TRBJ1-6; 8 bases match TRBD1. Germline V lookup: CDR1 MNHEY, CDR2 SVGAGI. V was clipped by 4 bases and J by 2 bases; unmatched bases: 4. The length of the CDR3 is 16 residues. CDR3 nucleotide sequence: TGTGCCAGCAGTTCCCAGGGGGCCACCTATAATTCACCCCTCCACTTT. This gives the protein CASSSQGATYNSPLHF.

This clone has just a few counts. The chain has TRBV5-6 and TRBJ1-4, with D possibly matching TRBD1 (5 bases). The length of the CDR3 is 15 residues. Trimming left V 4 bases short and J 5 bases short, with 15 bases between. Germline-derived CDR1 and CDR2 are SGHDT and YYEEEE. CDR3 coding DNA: TGTGCCAGCAGCCCAGGACAAAAGGGGAATGAAAAACTGTTTTTT. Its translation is CASSPGQKGNEKLFF.

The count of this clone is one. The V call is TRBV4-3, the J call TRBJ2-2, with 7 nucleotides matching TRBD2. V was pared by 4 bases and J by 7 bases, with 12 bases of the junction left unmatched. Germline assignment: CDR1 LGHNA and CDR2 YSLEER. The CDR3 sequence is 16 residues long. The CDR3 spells CASSPSGGRVDGELFF. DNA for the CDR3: TGCGCCAGCAGCCCCAGCGGAGGGAGGGTTGACGGGGAGCTGTTTTTT.

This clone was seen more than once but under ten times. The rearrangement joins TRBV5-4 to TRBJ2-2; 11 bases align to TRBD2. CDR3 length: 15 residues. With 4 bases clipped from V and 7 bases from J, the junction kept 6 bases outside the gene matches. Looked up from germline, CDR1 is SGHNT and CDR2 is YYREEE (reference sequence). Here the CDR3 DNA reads TGTGCCAGCAGCGTCGGGACTAGCGGAGGCGGGGAGCTGTTTTTT. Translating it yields CASSVGTSGGGELFF.

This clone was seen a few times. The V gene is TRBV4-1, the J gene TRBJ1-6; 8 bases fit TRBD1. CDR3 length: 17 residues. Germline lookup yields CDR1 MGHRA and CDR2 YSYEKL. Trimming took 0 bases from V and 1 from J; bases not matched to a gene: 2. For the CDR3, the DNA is TGCGCCAGCAGCCAAGATGACAGGGGATCCTATAATTCACCCCTCCACTTT. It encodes CASSQDDRGSYNSPLHF.

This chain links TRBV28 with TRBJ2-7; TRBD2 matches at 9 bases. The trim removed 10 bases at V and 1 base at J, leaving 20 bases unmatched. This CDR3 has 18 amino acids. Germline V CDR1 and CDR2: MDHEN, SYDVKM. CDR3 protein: CATQRWLAGLWESYEQYF. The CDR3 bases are TGTGCCACCCAACGTTGGCTAGCGGGACTTTGGGAATCCTACGAGCAGTACTTC.

The chain's CDR3 is CASTGGRGNTEAFF. As DNA, the CDR3 is TGTGCCAGCACCGGGGGGAGAGGGAACACTGAAGCTTTCTTT. V is TRBV5-6 and J is TRBJ1-1, with D possibly TRBD1 on 5 matching bases. Germline V lookup: CDR1 SGHDT, CDR2 YYEEEE. CDR3 length equals 14 residues. Trimming removed 6 bases from V and 1 base from J, with 13 bases in between.

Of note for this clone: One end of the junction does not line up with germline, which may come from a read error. The CDR3 bases are TGTGCCAGTAGGTTCTCTGGGGCCAGCGTCCTGACTTTC. Protein product: CASRFSGASVLTF. The genes are TRBV19 and TRBJ2-6; the D gene is possibly TRBD1 (5 bases). This CDR3 has 13 residues. The germline gives CDR1 LNHDA, CDR2 SQIVND (reference sequence).

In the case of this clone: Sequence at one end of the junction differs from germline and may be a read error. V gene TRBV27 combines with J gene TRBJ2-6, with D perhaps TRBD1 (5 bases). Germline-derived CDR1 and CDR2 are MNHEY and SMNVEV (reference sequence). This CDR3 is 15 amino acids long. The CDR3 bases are TGTGCCAGCAGTTGGACATTTTCTGGGGCCAGCGTCCCGACTTTC. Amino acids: CASSWTFSGASVPTF. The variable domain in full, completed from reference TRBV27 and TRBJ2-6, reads EAQVTQNPRYLITVTGKKLTVTCSQNMNHEYMSWYRQDPGLGLRQIYYSMNVEVTDKGDVPEGYKVSRKEKRNFPLILESPSPNQTSLYFCASSWTFSGASVPTFGAGSRLTVL.

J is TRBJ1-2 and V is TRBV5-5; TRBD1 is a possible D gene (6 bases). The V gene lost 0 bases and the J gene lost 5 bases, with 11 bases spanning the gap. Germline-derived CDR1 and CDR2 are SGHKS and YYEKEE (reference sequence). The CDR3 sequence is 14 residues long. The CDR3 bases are TGTGCCAGCAGCTTGGGTAGCAGGGGATATGGCTACACCTTC. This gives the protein CASSLGSRGYGYTF.

The CDR3 DNA follows: TGTGCCAGCAGTTACATTAGCGGGGGGGCGTTCTACGAGCAGTACTTC. Amino acids: CASSYISGGAFYEQYF. V gene TRBV6-6 combines with J gene TRBJ2-7; 11 bases are shared with TRBD2. Germline lookup yields CDR1 MNHNY and CDR2 SVGAGI (reference sequence). J gave up 3 bases and V 2 bases, and 6 bases lay outside the gene matches. The CDR3 has 16 residues.

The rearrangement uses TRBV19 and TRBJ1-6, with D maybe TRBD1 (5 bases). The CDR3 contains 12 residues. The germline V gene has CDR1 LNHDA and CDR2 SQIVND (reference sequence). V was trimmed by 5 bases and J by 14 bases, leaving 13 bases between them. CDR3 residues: CASSPGTAALHF. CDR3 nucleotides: TGTGCCAGTAGTCCCGGGACTGCCGCCCTCCACTTT. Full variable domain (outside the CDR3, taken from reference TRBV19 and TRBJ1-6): DGGITQSPKYLFRKEGQNVTLSCEQNLNHDAMYWYRQDPGQGLRLIYYSQIVNDFQKGDIAEGYSVSREKKESFPLTVTSAQKNPTAFYLCASSPGTAALHFGNGTRLTVT.

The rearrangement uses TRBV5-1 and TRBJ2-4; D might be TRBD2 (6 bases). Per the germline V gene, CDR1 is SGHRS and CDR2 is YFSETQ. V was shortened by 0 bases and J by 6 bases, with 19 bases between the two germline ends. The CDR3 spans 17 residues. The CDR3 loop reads CASSLAGGKGLANIQYF. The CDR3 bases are TGCGCCAGCAGCTTGGCCGGGGGAAAGGGTTTGGCAAACATTCAGTACTTC.

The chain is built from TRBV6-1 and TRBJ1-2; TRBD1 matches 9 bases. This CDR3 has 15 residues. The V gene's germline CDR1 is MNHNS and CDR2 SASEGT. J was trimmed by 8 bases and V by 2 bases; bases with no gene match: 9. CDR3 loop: CASSELNRGRGGYTF. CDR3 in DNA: TGTGCCAGCAGTGAACTGAACAGGGGGCGCGGGGGCTACACCTTC.

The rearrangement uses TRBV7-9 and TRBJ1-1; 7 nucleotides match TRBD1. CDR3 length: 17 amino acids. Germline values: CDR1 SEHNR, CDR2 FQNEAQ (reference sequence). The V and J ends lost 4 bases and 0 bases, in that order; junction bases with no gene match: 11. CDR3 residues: CASSSHRGSYMNTEAFF. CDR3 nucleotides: TGTGCCAGCAGCTCTCACAGGGGATCTTACATGAACACTGAAGCTTTCTTT.